These 19 T cell receptor beta chains share one sample of origin, sequenced in a study of identical twins (dated by TCRdb to the mid-2010s). Preparation of the library involved 5' RACE. The sample was run on an Illumina HiSeq 2000. TCRdb took the public reads, trimmed them with fastp at Q25, ran MiXCR for clone calling and kept in-frame beta chains. CDR3 protein sequences are deduplicated, and each keeps its most common genes and DNA. A total of 1.5 million to 2 million distinct CDR3 sequences appear in this sample, about 30% of them only once. About 0.25% of the sample is taken by the ten largest. The sample comprised cord blood. The receptors derive from a newborn girl in good health.

This clonotype was recorded a few times. V usage is TRBV12-3 or TRBV12-4 and J usage is TRBJ2-7; the match to TRBD2 covers 11 bases. Germline trimming cut 8 bases from V and 2 bases from J; bases unmatched to any gene: 8. The CDR3 has 15 amino acids. The CDR3 is CASQLAGANPYEQYF. As DNA, the CDR3 is TGTGCCAGCCAACTAGCGGGAGCGAATCCCTACGAGCAGTACTTC.

A remark on this clonotype: A clone one base away is much larger, so this may be a read error. V usage is TRBV7-2 and J usage is TRBJ2-1, with 10 positions matching TRBD2. Trimming cost V 1 base and J 10 bases; bases outside gene matches: 7. The CDR3 is 15 residues long. Germline V gene data show CDR1 as SGHTA and CDR2 as FQGNSA. CDR3 amino acids: CASSLDGLAAYEQFF. The DNA for the CDR3 is TGTGCCAGCAGCTTAGATGGACTAGCGGCCTACGAGCAGTTCTTC.

This clonotype was seen more than once but under ten times. The gene calls are TRBV6-5 and TRBJ2-7; 9 bases match TRBD1. The CDR3 has 12 amino acids. Germline loops: CDR1 MNHEY, CDR2 SVGAGI. With 4 bases clipped from V and 6 bases from J, the junction kept 1 base outside the gene matches. In DNA form, the CDR3 reads TGTGCCAGCAGTTGGGACAGGGTCGAGCAGTACTTC. Translating it yields CASSWDRVEQYF.

This clonotype was observed at least ten times. The gene calls are TRBV25-1 and TRBJ2-7, with a weak D call TRBD2 (5 bases). CDR1 MGHDK and CDR2 SYGVNS come from the germline V gene. This CDR3 contains 13 residues. Trimming stripped 1 base from V and 2 bases from J, with 6 bases between. For the CDR3, the DNA is TGTGCCAGCAGTGAATGGGGAGCCTACGAGCAGTACTTC. Translation gives CASSEWGAYEQYF.

The chain couples TRBV11-3 to TRBJ2-5, with 7 nucleotides matching TRBD2. There are 15 residues in the CDR3. V lost 4 bases and J lost 0; bases outside the gene matches: 5. The germline V gene encodes CDR1 SGHNT and CDR2 YENEEA. CDR3 sequence (DNA): TGTGCCAGCAGCTCAGGGACTACTCACCAAGAGACCCAGTACTTC. This sequence encodes CASSSGTTHQETQYF.

The CDR3 region is CASSAGQGADNEQFF. The DNA for the CDR3 is TGTGCCAGCAGCGCGGGACAGGGGGCGGACAATGAGCAGTTCTTC. The rearrangement uses TRBV5-6 and TRBJ2-1, with 12 bases that match TRBD1. The CDR3 extends over 15 amino acids. V was clipped by 4 bases and J by 5 bases; unmatched bases: 4. Germline assignment: CDR1 SGHDT and CDR2 YYEEEE.

The chain uses TRBV9 and TRBJ2-7; D remains ambiguous. The CDR3 runs to 14 residues. Looked up from germline, CDR1 is SGDLS and CDR2 is YYNGEE. V shed 0 bases and J shed 0 bases, with 7 bases lying between them. The CDR3 protein is CASSVDDGSYEQYF. The CDR3, as DNA: TGTGCCAGCAGCGTAGATGACGGCTCCTACGAGCAGTACTTC. The whole variable domain, filled in from reference TRBV9 and TRBJ2-7, reads DSGVTQTPKHLITATGQRVTLRCSPRSGDLSVYWYQQSLDQGLQFLIQYYNGEERAKGNILERFSAQQFPDLHSELNLSSLELGDSALYFCASSVDDGSYEQYFGPGTRLTVT.

The chain couples TRBV4-2 to TRBJ2-1; tentatively, D is TRBD1 (7 bases). V lost 0 bases, J lost 7 bases, and 16 bases lay in between. CDR1 and CDR2 from the germline V gene are LGHNA and YNFKEQ. This CDR3 contains 16 residues. CDR3 protein: CASSQDVSGGGNEQFF. The CDR3 DNA sequence: TGTGCCAGCAGCCAAGATGTCTCAGGGGGAGGTAATGAGCAGTTCTTC.

The sample holds a few counts of this clonotype. The chain couples TRBV20-1 to TRBJ2-7, with 9 bases that match TRBD1. Trimming took 4 bases from V and 5 from J; bases not matched to a gene: 6. The germline V gene encodes CDR1 DFQATT and CDR2 SNEGSKA (reference sequence). This CDR3 spans 13 amino acids. CDR3 DNA: TGCAGTGCTATTGGTGACAGGGGGGACGAGCAGTACTTC. Protein sequence: CSAIGDRGDEQYF.

This clonotype was seen more than once but under ten times. V gene TRBV7-2 combines with J gene TRBJ1-1; D gene ambiguous. The CDR3 loop spans 14 amino acids. Germline CDR1 SGHTA, CDR2 FQGNSA. V shed 1 base and J shed 5 bases, with 11 bases lying between them. CDR3 protein: CASSLVGLWTEAFF. Written as DNA, the CDR3 is TGTGCCAGCAGCTTAGTCGGCCTATGGACTGAAGCTTTCTTT.

The chain couples TRBV7-6 to TRBJ2-3, with 8 bases aligning to TRBD1. Germline CDR1 and CDR2: SGHVS and FNYEAQ. The J segment lost 3 bases and the V segment lost 2 bases, leaving 4 bases of the junction unmatched. The CDR3 loop spans 15 amino acids. Written as DNA, the CDR3 is TGTGCCAGCAGCTTAATGGACAGGGCGACAGATACGCAGTATTTT. Translated, it gives CASSLMDRATDTQYF.

Concerning this clonotype: Sequence at one end of the junction differs from germline and may be a read error. The V call is TRBV2, the J call TRBJ1-6, with TRBD1 identical over 8 bases. The CDR3 is 14 amino acids. Germline V lookup: CDR1 SNHLY, CDR2 FYNNEI. CDR3 DNA: TGTGCCAGCAGGGACAGGGTGTCTAATTCACCCCCCCACTTT. As protein: CASRDRVSNSPPHF.

This clonotype has only a few counts. This chain uses TRBV20-1 with TRBJ2-7; tentatively, D is TRBD1 (5 bases). The CDR3 spans 13 residues. Per germline, CDR1 DFQATT and CDR2 SNEGSKA (reference sequence). Trimming left V 3 bases short and J 0 bases short, with 9 bases between. The chain's CDR3 is CSASWQGSYEQYF. Written as DNA, the CDR3 is TGCAGTGCTAGTTGGCAGGGCTCCTACGAGCAGTACTTC.

The genes are TRBV20-1 and TRBJ1-4; 7 nucleotides line up with TRBD1. Per the germline V gene, CDR1 is DFQATT and CDR2 is SNEGSKA (reference sequence). The length of the CDR3 is 14 residues. V shed 6 bases and J 7 bases; nucleotides not matched to a gene: 11. CDR3 protein: CSALDRQGSEKLFF. The CDR3 nucleotides are TGCAGTGCGCTCGATCGACAGGGAAGTGAAAAACTGTTTTTT.

This clonotype was counted ten times or more. The V call is TRBV5-1, the J call TRBJ1-2, with 8 bases lining up with TRBD1. Unmatched junction bases numbered 7, after V lost 3 bases and J lost 6 bases. Germline CDR1 is SGHRS and CDR2 is YFSETQ. The CDR3 extends over 14 amino acids. The CDR3 sequence is CASSSMTGEDGYTF. In DNA form, the CDR3 reads TGCGCCAGCAGCTCCATGACAGGGGAGGATGGCTACACCTTC.

This clonotype was recorded a few times. The chain has TRBV24-1 and TRBJ2-3; D is possibly TRBD2 (6 bases). V dropped 0 bases and J dropped 3 bases, with 18 bases sitting between them. The CDR3 extends over 18 amino acids. The germline V gene encodes CDR1 KGHDR and CDR2 SFDVKD. CDR3 in amino acids: CATSDLGGDLTRTDTQYF. The CDR3 DNA reads as TGTGCCACCAGTGATTTGGGCGGGGACCTGACTAGAACAGATACGCAGTATTTT.

This chain joins TRBV12-3 or TRBV12-4 and TRBJ2-7; 8 nucleotides match TRBD1. The CDR3 runs 14 residues. The ends lost 5 bases at V and 2 bases at J; junction bases unmatched: 5. This chain's CDR3 is CASSVQGVTYEQYF. CDR3 DNA: TGTGCCAGCAGTGTACAGGGGGTGACCTACGAGCAGTACTTC.

This clonotype was seen at least ten times. The rearrangement joins TRBV12-3 or TRBV12-4 to TRBJ2-3; 14 bases are shared with TRBD2. With 6 bases clipped from V and 4 bases from J, the junction kept 6 bases outside the gene matches. CDR3 size: 16 residues. CDR3: CASSPGTSGRPDTQYF. The CDR3 DNA sequence: TGTGCCAGCAGCCCAGGGACTAGCGGGAGACCAGATACGCAGTATTTT.

This clonotype appeared once. Germline is not matched at one junction end, which may reflect a read error. J is TRBJ2-3 and V is TRBV18, with D possibly matching TRBD1 (5 bases). The CDR3 is 14 amino acids. Germline CDR1 reads KGHSH; CDR2 reads LQKENI. The CDR3 region is CASSSRTPTGTQYF. The DNA of the CDR3 is TGTGCCAGCTCATCCAGGACACCTACAGGTACGCAGTATTTT.